Presented here are 13 T cell receptor beta chains from one specimen sequenced in a study of human T cells and chemical hapten exposure. TCRdb reprocessed the RACE reads via MiXCR and lists one record per CDR3 protein. Counted here are 150,000 to 200,000 distinct CDR3 sequences, approximately 20% occurring once; the ten biggest clones make up less than 7%. The sample's time point: patch test 1, 2 weeks after DPC sensitization. Specified treatment: therapeutic diphenylcyclopropenone sensitization with weekly scalp DPC. This specimen consisted of whole blood, obtained in connection with sensitization to the hapten diphenylcyclopropenone (DPC). The receptors shown here come from a woman aged 50 to 60 with alopecia areata. Some clones in this sample may be carry-over from other donors' samples.

This chain connects TRBV7-9 to TRBJ2-5; 7 bases map to TRBD2. Trimming removed 8 bases from V and 4 bases from J; junction bases left unmatched: 4. The CDR3 runs 12 residues. The V gene's germline CDR1 is SEHNR and CDR2 FQNEAQ (reference sequence). CDR3 sequence: CASVSGGETQYF. CDR3 DNA sequence: TGTGCCAGCGTCTCGGGAGGAGAGACCCAGTACTTC.

The gene calls are TRBV6-6 and TRBJ2-7; D gene unclear. V was trimmed by 2 bases and J by 7 bases, leaving 15 bases between them. This CDR3 has 14 amino acids. CDR1 MNHNY and CDR2 SVGAGI come from the germline V gene (reference sequence). Here the CDR3 reads CASSYELLRIEQYF. The CDR3 bases are TGTGCCAGCAGTTACGAGCTGCTGAGGATAGAGCAGTACTTC.

V and J are TRBV6-5 and TRBJ2-7, with D perhaps TRBD1 (6 bases). Trimming shortened V by 2 bases and J by 4 bases, and 9 bases separated the two germline ends. Germline lookup yields CDR1 MNHEY and CDR2 SVGAGI. The CDR3 is made up of 13 amino acids. The DNA for the CDR3 is TGTGCCAGCAGTTACGCAGGGGATTACGAGCAGTACTTC. Translation gives CASSYAGDYEQYF.

This clonotype has just a few counts. The V call is TRBV25-1, the J call TRBJ2-2; D may be TRBD1 (6 bases). The CDR3 is made up of 15 amino acids. V dropped 4 bases and J dropped 1 base, with 10 bases sitting between them. CDR1 is MGHDK and CDR2 is SYGVNS in the germline V gene. The CDR3 nucleotides are TGTGCCAGCAGTGCGTGGGACAAGAACACCGGGGAGCTGTTTTTT. It yields the protein CASSAWDKNTGELFF.

This clonotype was found a few times. The chain couples TRBV20-1 to TRBJ1-5; D possibly corresponds to TRBD1 (6 bases). With 0 bases removed from V and 4 bases from J, the gap between germline ends came to 16 bases. The length of the CDR3 is 16 residues. Germline-derived CDR1 and CDR2 are DFQATT and SNEGSKA (reference sequence). The CDR3 sequence is CSARDSGAAPNQPQHF. Written as DNA, the CDR3 is TGCAGTGCTAGAGATTCGGGGGCTGCACCTAATCAGCCCCAGCATTTT.

The chain uses TRBV18 and TRBJ1-6; 10 nucleotides line up with TRBD1. The CDR3 sequence is 16 residues long. Germline V gives CDR1 KGHSH, CDR2 LQKENI. Germline trimming cut 3 bases from V and 8 bases from J; bases unmatched to any gene: 7. CDR3 sequence: CASSPQTGTGDSPLHF. CDR3 bases: TGTGCCAGCTCACCCCAGACCGGGACAGGGGATTCACCCCTCCACTTT.

This clonotype was seen a few times. The CDR3 reads CASSLGLAGGPGELFF. The CDR3 nucleotides are TGTGCCAGCAGCCTGGGACTAGCGGGAGGTCCCGGGGAGCTGTTTTTT. The chain recombines TRBV7-6 with TRBJ2-2, with TRBD2 matching 15 bases. V lost 5 bases and J lost 6; bases outside the gene matches: 4. CDR1 and CDR2 from the germline V gene are SGHVS and FNYEAQ. The CDR3 spans 16 residues.

This sequence joins TRBV7-2 and TRBJ1-6; tentatively, D is TRBD1 (5 bases). The CDR3 runs to 15 residues. Germline values: CDR1 SGHTA, CDR2 FQGNSA. V was trimmed by 6 bases and J by 6 bases, leaving 15 bases between them. The CDR3 here is CASSPVGQGNSPLHF. The CDR3 bases are TGTGCCAGCAGTCCCGTAGGGCAGGGTAATTCACCCCTCCACTTT.

The genes are TRBV28 and TRBJ2-7; D gene uncertain. The germline V gene has CDR1 MDHEN and CDR2 SYDVKM. Trimming shortened V by 6 bases and J by 2 bases, and 14 bases separated the two germline ends. The CDR3 spans 14 residues. The CDR3 spells CASSSPGLAYEQYF. The DNA for the CDR3 is TGTGCCAGCAGCTCCCCCGGGCTCGCCTACGAGCAGTACTTC. Full variable domain (remainder filled in from reference TRBV28 and TRBJ2-7): DVKVTQSSRYLVKRTGEKVFLECVQDMDHENMFWYRQDPGLGLRLIYFSYDVKMKEKGDIPEGYSVSREKKERFSLILESASTNQTSMYLCASSSPGLAYEQYFGPGTRLTVT.

The rearrangement uses TRBV4-1 and TRBJ2-1; D is uncertain. Trimming stripped 0 bases from V and 7 bases from J, with 10 bases between. CDR3 size: 14 residues. Germline loops: CDR1 MGHRA, CDR2 YSYEKL. The CDR3 loop reads CASSQELSQNEQFF. CDR3 nucleotides: TGCGCCAGCAGCCAAGAATTAAGCCAGAATGAGCAGTTCTTC.

This clonotype was counted a few times. The chain uses TRBV5-4 and TRBJ1-3, with D possibly matching TRBD1 (5 bases). V gave up 7 bases and J gave up 0 bases, with 14 bases separating them. The germline gives CDR1 SGHNT, CDR2 YYREEE (reference sequence). The CDR3 covers 15 residues. The CDR3 bases are TGTGCCAGCTCTAGAGAGGGACTCTCTGGAAACACCATATATTTT. Encoded protein: CASSREGLSGNTIYF.

This rearrangement joins TRBV18 to TRBJ1-2; D may be TRBD1 (6 bases). V was clipped by 0 bases and J by 2 bases, with 16 bases between them. This CDR3 has 17 residues. The germline V gene has CDR1 KGHSH and CDR2 LQKENI. The CDR3, as DNA: TGTGCCAGCTCACCACCACGGACAGATAGGAGAAACTATGGCTACACCTTC. Its translation is CASSPPRTDRRNYGYTF.

In its sample, this clonotype was seen a few times. The chain combines TRBV2 with TRBJ2-5; possibly TRBD1 for D (6 bases). Germline CDR1 and CDR2: SNHLY and FYNNEI. Trimming shortened V by 3 bases and J by 13 bases, and 18 bases separated the two germline ends. The CDR3 is 13 residues long. In nucleotides, the CDR3 is TGTGCCAGCAGTGACAGGGGCGTCGGTCCATCGTACTTC. Amino acid sequence: CASSDRGVGPSYF.